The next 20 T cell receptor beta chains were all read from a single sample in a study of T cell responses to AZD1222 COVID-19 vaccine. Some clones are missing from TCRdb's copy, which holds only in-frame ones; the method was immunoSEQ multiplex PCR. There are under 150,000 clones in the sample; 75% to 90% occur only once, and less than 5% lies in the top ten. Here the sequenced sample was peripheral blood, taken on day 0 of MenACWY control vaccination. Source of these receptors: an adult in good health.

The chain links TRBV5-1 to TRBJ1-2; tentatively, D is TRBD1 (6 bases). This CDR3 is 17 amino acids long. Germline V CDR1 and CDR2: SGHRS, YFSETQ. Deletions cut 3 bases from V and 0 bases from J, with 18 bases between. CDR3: CASSSGTNDRTNYGYTF. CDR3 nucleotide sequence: TGCGCCAGCAGCTCTGGGACAAACGACCGGACTAACTATGGCTACACCTTC.

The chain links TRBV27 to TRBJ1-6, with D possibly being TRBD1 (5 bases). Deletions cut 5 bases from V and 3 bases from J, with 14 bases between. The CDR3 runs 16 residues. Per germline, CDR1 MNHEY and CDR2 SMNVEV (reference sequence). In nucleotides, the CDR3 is TGTGCCAGCAGTCAGCCGGGACCGCTCTATAATTCACCCCTCCACTTT. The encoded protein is CASSQPGPLYNSPLHF.

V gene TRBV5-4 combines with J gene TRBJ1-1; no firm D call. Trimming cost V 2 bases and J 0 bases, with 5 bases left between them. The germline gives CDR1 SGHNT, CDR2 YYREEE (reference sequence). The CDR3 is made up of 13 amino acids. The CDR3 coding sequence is TGTGCCAGCAGCTTATATATGAACACTGAAGCTTTCTTT. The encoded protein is CASSLYMNTEAFF.

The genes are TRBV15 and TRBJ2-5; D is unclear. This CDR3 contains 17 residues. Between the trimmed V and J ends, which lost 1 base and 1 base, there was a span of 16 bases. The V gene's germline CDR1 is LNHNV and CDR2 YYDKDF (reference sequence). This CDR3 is CATSRGSINSFQETQYF. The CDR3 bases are TGTGCCACCAGCAGAGGGTCGATTAACAGTTTCCAAGAGACCCAGTACTTC.

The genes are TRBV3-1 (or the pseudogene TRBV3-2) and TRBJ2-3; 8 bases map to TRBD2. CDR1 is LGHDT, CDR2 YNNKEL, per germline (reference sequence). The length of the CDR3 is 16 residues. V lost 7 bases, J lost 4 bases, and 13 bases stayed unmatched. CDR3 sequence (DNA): TGTGCCAGCACCACTGGTCGCGGGGGGCGATCAGATACGCAGTATTTT. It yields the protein CASTTGRGGRSDTQYF.

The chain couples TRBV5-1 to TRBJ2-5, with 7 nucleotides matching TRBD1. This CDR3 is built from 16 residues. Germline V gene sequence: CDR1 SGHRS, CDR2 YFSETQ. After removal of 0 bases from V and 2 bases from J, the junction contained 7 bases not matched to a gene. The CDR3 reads CASSLGVRGLQETQYF. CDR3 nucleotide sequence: TGCGCCAGCAGCTTGGGGGTAAGGGGGCTTCAAGAGACCCAGTACTTC.

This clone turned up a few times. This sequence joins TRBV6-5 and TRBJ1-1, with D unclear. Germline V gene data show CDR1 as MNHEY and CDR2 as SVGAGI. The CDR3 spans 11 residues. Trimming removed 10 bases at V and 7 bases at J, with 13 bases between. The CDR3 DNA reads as TGTGCCACCATCTTCTTCGGTGAAGCTTTCTTT. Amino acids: CATIFFGEAFF.

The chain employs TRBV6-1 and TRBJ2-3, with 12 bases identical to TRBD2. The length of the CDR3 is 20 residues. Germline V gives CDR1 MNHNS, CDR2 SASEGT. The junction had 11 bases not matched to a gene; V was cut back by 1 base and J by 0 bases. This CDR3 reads CASSEGLATSGGPSTDTQYF. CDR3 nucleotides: TGTGCCAGCAGTGAAGGTCTGGCGACTAGCGGGGGCCCTAGCACAGATACGCAGTATTTT.

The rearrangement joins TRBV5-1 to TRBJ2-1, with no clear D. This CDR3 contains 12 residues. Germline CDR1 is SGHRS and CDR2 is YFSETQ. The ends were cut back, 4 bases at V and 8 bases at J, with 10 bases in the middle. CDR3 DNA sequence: TGCGCCAGCAGCCCCCCCGCGGATGAGCAGTTCTTC. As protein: CASSPPADEQFF.

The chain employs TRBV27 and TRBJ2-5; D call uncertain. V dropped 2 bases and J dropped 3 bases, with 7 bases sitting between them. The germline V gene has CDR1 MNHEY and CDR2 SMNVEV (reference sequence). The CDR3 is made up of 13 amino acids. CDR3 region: CASSLRPKETQYF. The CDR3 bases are TGTGCCAGCAGTTTAAGACCGAAAGAGACCCAGTACTTC.

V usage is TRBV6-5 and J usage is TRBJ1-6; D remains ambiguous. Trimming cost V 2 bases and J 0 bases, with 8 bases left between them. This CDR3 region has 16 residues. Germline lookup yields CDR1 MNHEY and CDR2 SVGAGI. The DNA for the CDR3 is TGTGCCAGCAGTTACGAACAGAGCTCCTATAATTCACCCCTCCACTTT. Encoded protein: CASSYEQSSYNSPLHF.

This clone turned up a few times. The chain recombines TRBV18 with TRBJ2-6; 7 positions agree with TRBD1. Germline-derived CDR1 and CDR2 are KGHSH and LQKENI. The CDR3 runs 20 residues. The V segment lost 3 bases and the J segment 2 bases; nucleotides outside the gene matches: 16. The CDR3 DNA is TGTGCCAGCTCACCCCAATTGGCCCGCCCCAGGGGGACTGGGGCCAACGTCCTGACTTTC. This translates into CASSPQLARPRGTGANVLTF.

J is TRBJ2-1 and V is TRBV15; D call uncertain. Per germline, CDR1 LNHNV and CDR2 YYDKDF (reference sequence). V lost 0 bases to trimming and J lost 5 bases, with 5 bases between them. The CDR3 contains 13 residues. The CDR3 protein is CATSRDLDNEQFF. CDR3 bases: TGTGCCACCAGCAGAGATTTAGACAATGAGCAGTTCTTC. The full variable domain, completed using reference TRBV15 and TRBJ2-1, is DAMVIQNPRYQVTQFGKPVTLSCSQTLNHNVMYWYQQKSSQAPKLLFHYYDKDFNNEADTPDNFQSRRPNTSFCFLDIRSPGLGDTAMYLCATSRDLDNEQFFGPGTRLTVL.

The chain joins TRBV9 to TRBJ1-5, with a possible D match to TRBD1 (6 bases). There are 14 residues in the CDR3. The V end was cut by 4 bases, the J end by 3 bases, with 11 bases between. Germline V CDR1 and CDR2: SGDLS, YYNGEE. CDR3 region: CASSPEGDNQPQHF. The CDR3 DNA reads TGTGCCAGCAGCCCAGAGGGGGACAATCAGCCCCAGCATTTT.

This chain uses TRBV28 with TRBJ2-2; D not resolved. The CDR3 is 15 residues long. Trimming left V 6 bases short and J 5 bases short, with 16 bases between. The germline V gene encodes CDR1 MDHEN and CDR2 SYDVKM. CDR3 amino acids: CASSTISPRTGELFF. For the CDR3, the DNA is TGTGCCAGCAGCACGATATCTCCCCGTACCGGGGAGCTGTTTTTT.

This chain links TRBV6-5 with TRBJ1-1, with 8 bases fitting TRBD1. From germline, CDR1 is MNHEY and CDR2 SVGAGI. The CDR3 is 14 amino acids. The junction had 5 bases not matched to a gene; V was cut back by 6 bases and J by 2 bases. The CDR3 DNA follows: TGTGCCAGCAGCTCGGACAGGGTCAACACTGAAGCTTTCTTT. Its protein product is CASSSDRVNTEAFF.

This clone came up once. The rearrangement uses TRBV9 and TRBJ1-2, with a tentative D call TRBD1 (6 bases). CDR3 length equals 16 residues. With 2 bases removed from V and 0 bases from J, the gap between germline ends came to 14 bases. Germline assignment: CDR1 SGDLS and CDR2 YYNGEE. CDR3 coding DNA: TGTGCCAGCAGCGTCGCAGGGGCGACCTCTAACTATGGCTACACCTTC. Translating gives CASSVAGATSNYGYTF.

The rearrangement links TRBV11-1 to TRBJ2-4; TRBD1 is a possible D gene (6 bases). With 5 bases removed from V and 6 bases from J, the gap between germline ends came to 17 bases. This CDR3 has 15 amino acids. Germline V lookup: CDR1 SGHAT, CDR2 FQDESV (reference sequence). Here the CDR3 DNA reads TGTGCCAGCAGCCAAGGGACATACGTTCTAAACATTCAGTACTTC. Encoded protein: CASSQGTYVLNIQYF.

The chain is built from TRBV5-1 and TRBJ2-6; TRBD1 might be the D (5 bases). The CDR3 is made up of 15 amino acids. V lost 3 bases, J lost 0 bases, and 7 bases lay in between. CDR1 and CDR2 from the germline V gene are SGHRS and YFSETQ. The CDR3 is CASSYRSSGANVLTF. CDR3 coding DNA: TGCGCCAGCAGCTACAGGAGCTCTGGGGCCAACGTCCTGACTTTC.

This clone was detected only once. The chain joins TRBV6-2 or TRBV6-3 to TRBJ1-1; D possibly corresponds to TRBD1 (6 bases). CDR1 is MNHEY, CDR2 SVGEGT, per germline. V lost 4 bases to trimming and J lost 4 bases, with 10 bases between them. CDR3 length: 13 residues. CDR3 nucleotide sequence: TGTGCCAGCAGTTTAACAGGGCTCACTGAAGCTTTCTTT. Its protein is CASSLTGLTEAFF.